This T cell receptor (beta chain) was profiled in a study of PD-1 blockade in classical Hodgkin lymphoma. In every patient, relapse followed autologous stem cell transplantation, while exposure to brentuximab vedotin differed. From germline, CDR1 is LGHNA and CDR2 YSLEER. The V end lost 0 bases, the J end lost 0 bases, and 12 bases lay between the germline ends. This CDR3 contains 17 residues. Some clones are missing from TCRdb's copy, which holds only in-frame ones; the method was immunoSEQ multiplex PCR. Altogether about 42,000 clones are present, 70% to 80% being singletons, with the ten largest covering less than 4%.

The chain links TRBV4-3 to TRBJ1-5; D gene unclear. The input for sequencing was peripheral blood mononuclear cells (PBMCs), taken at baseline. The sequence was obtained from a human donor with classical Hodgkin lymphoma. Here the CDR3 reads CASSQDRAGPSNQPQHF. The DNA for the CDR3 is TGCGCCAGCAGCCAAGATCGGGCAGGACCTAGCAATCAGCCCCAGCATTTT.